One sample yielded the 23 T cell receptor beta chains listed below, sequenced in a study of blood T cell repertoires in COVID-19. Measured with immunoSEQ multiplex PCR; TCRdb has only the in-frame clones, and not every one. The repertoire holds more than 150,000 clones, with 75% to 90% as singletons. Sequencing input: peripheral blood. These receptors were taken from a woman aged 55-69 years with acute or convalescent COVID-19.

This clone was picked up a small number of times. The chain carries TRBV7-6 and TRBJ1-2; unclear D gene. The ends were cut back, 2 bases at V and 3 bases at J, with 16 bases in the middle. This CDR3 is 16 amino acids long. In germline, CDR1 is SGHVS, CDR2 FNYEAQ. CDR3 sequence: CASSLFRGANYYGYTF. The CDR3 DNA sequence: TGTGCCAGCAGCTTATTTCGAGGCGCCAATTACTATGGCTACACCTTC.

This clone has only a few counts. The chain is built from TRBV6-6 and TRBJ1-5, with D possibly being TRBD1 (5 bases). Looked up from germline, CDR1 is MNHNY and CDR2 is SVGAGI (reference sequence). This CDR3 comprises 15 residues. V shed 6 bases and J shed 4 bases, with 16 bases lying between them. The CDR3 coding sequence is TGTGCCAGCAGAGGGTTGGGGGGAAGTAATCAGCCCCAGCATTTT. Encoded protein: CASRGLGGSNQPQHF.

This chain uses TRBV3-1 (or the pseudogene TRBV3-2) with TRBJ2-3; D gene unclear. The CDR3 length is 14 residues. V lost 1 base and J lost 0, with 5 bases in between. Looked up from germline, CDR1 is LGHDT and CDR2 is YNNKEL (reference sequence). The CDR3 region has the DNA TGTGCCAGCAGCCAAGTGACAAGCACAGATACGCAGTATTTT. It specifies CASSQVTSTDTQYF.

This clone was seen more than once but under ten times. The chain is built from TRBV6-6 and TRBJ1-5; possible D gene TRBD1, 6 bases. Trimming took 0 bases from V and 3 from J, leaving 9 bases between them. The CDR3 length is 15 residues. The germline V gene has CDR1 MNHNY and CDR2 SVGAGI (reference sequence). CDR3 sequence: CASSYSGQPNQPQHF. CDR3 bases: TGTGCCAGCAGTTACTCAGGACAGCCCAATCAGCCCCAGCATTTT.

CDR3 DNA: TGTGCCAGCAGTTACGGGGACAGGGTTTACGGTTCACCCCTCCACTTT. Amino acid sequence: CASSYGDRVYGSPLHF. The chain is built from TRBV6-5 and TRBJ1-6; TRBD1 matches 9 bases. Germline CDR1 MNHEY, CDR2 SVGAGI. This CDR3 contains 16 residues. J gave up 9 bases and V 2 bases, and 8 bases lay outside the gene matches.

The gene calls are TRBV6-2 or TRBV6-3 and TRBJ1-1; tentatively, D is TRBD1 (5 bases). This CDR3 comprises 15 residues. Germline values: CDR1 MNHEY, CDR2 SVGEGT. V was shortened by 6 bases and J by 4 bases, with 18 bases between the two germline ends. In DNA form, the CDR3 reads TGTGCCAGCAGCCCCAGACAGATCTGGGGCACTGAAGCTTTCTTT. This translates into CASSPRQIWGTEAFF.

The gene calls are TRBV19 and TRBJ1-5; a possible D gene is TRBD1 (5 bases). Trimming removed 2 bases from V and 4 bases from J, with 9 bases in between. The length of the CDR3 is 14 residues. Per the germline V gene, CDR1 is LNHDA and CDR2 is SQIVND (reference sequence). For the CDR3, the DNA is TGTGCCAGTAGTATATTGGACACAAATCAGCCCCAGCATTTT. It codes for CASSILDTNQPQHF.

This chain links TRBV27 with TRBJ1-6; D call uncertain. The V gene's germline CDR1 is MNHEY and CDR2 SMNVEV (reference sequence). This CDR3 has 12 amino acids. V gave up 3 bases and J gave up 9 bases, with 6 bases separating them. The CDR3 region is CASSFGSSPLHF. The CDR3 bases are TGTGCCAGCAGTTTTGGGAGTTCACCCCTCCACTTT.

This clone appeared a few times. This chain joins TRBV19 and TRBJ2-3; the match to TRBD2 covers 8 bases. CDR1 and CDR2 from the germline V gene are LNHDA and SQIVND (reference sequence). This CDR3 has 16 residues. With V trimmed by 3 bases and J by 3 bases, 8 bases remained unmatched. Written as DNA, the CDR3 is TGTGCCAGTAGTATGGGGTACGGGGGGGCAACAGATACGCAGTATTTT. This encodes CASSMGYGGATDTQYF.

The chain has TRBV10-1 and TRBJ2-2; tentative D call: TRBD2 (6 bases). CDR1 is WNHNN and CDR2 is SYGVQD in the germline V gene (reference sequence). Between the trimmed V and J ends, which lost 4 bases and 1 base, there was a span of 16 bases. This CDR3 has 17 residues. CDR3 DNA: TGCGCCAGCAGTGCTGCTCAGCTAGCGCAGAACACCGGGGAGCTGTTTTTT. The encoded protein is CASSAAQLAQNTGELFF.

V is TRBV28 and J is TRBJ2-7; 7 bases are shared with TRBD1. J was trimmed by 3 bases and V by 1 base; bases with no gene match: 6. The germline CDR1 and CDR2 sequences are MDHEN and SYDVKM. The CDR3 extends over 15 amino acids. DNA of the CDR3: TGTGCCAGCAGTTTATTAAGGGGGCTAGGCTACGAGCAGTACTTC. Amino acid sequence: CASSLLRGLGYEQYF.

The J gene is TRBJ1-1, the V gene TRBV28, with a tentative D call TRBD1 (5 bases). From germline, CDR1 is MDHEN and CDR2 SYDVKM. V gave up 7 bases and J gave up 8 bases, with 17 bases separating them. The CDR3 contains 13 residues. CDR3 protein: CASTAPGTEEAFF. Here the CDR3 DNA reads TGTGCCAGCACTGCCCCCGGGACTGAGGAAGCTTTCTTT.

This sequence joins TRBV7-8 and TRBJ1-3; D call uncertain. V lost 10 bases and J lost 0, with 7 bases in between. The CDR3 totals 12 residues. Germline-derived CDR1 and CDR2 are SGHVS and FQNEAQ. In DNA, the CDR3 is TGTGCCACACAGAGCTCTGGAAACACCATATATTTT. The encoded protein is CATQSSGNTIYF. Using reference TRBV7-8 and TRBJ1-3 for the parts outside the CDR3, the full variable domain is GAGVSQSPRYKVAKRGQDVALRCDPISGHVSLFWYQQALGQGPEFLTYFQNEAQLDKSGLPSDRFFAERPEGSVSTLKIQRTQQEDSAVYLCATQSSGNTIYFGEGSWLTVV.

The chain employs TRBV28 and TRBJ1-2; D uncertain. The CDR3 runs 13 residues. Trimming pared 4 bases from V and 8 bases from J, leaving 14 bases between. Germline V CDR1 and CDR2: MDHEN, SYDVKM. CDR3 nucleotides: TGTGCCAGCAGTTCCGGGAGTTCGGGGGGCTACACCTTC. This encodes CASSSGSSGGYTF.

The chain employs TRBV3-1 (or the pseudogene TRBV3-2) and TRBJ2-3, with D possibly being TRBD2 (6 bases). Per germline, CDR1 LGHDT and CDR2 YNNKEL (reference sequence). The CDR3 runs 16 residues. V lost 0 bases, J lost 2 bases, and 12 bases lay in between. CDR3 sequence (DNA): TGTGCCAGCAGCCAAGATTCTCCGGGAGCCACAGATACGCAGTATTTT. Residues: CASSQDSPGATDTQYF.

The chain couples TRBV5-6 to TRBJ1-6; the D gene is possibly TRBD1 (5 bases). V was clipped by 1 base and J by 9 bases, with 11 bases between them. CDR3 size: 14 residues. Per germline, CDR1 SGHDT and CDR2 YYEEEE. CDR3 in amino acids: CASSLITGTSPLHF. CDR3 sequence (DNA): TGTGCCAGCAGCTTGATAACAGGTACTTCACCCCTCCACTTT.

Only one count was recorded for this clone. This chain uses TRBV18 with TRBJ2-2; 7 nucleotides agree with TRBD2. J was trimmed by 4 bases and V by 2 bases; bases with no gene match: 4. The CDR3 totals 15 residues. Germline V gene sequence: CDR1 KGHSH, CDR2 LQKENI. CDR3 sequence: CASSPFTGGTGELFF. CDR3 coding DNA: TGTGCCAGCTCACCATTTACGGGAGGCACCGGGGAGCTGTTTTTT.

In its sample, this clone was seen once. The chain joins TRBV24-1 to TRBJ1-1; 10 bases are shared with TRBD1. The CDR3 totals 16 residues. J gave up 4 bases and V 3 bases, and 7 bases lay outside the gene matches. The V gene's germline CDR1 is KGHDR and CDR2 SFDVKD. In DNA form, the CDR3 reads TGTGCCACCAGTGATCCCTGGACAGGGGGTAGCACTGAAGCTTTCTTT. It codes for CATSDPWTGGSTEAFF.

The gene calls are TRBV3-1 (or the pseudogene TRBV3-2) and TRBJ2-7, with D possibly TRBD1 on 6 matching bases. The CDR3 consists of 15 residues. With 0 bases removed from V and 2 bases from J, the gap between germline ends came to 11 bases. Germline assignment: CDR1 LGHDT and CDR2 YNNKEL (reference sequence). CDR3 in amino acids: CASSQEHRVPYEQYF. The CDR3 nucleotides are TGTGCCAGCAGCCAAGAGCACAGGGTGCCCTACGAGCAGTACTTC.

This sequence joins TRBV29-1 and TRBJ2-1; perhaps TRBD2 as D (6 bases). V was clipped by 7 bases and J by 8 bases, with 15 bases between them. The length of the CDR3 is 12 residues. Germline CDR1 SQVTM, CDR2 ANQGSEA. CDR3 amino acids: CSARTSSDEQFF. The CDR3 region has the DNA TGCAGCGCCCGAACTAGCTCTGATGAGCAGTTCTTC.

The genes are TRBV13 and TRBJ2-1; D possibly corresponds to TRBD1 (6 bases). The CDR3 contains 12 residues. The germline V and J ends were trimmed by 7 bases and 8 bases, with 12 bases remaining between them. Germline V CDR1 and CDR2: PRHDT, FYEKMQ (reference sequence). The CDR3 bases are TGTGCCAGCAATGCAGGGGCGCATGAGCAGTTCTTC. This sequence encodes CASNAGAHEQFF.

The genes are TRBV5-5 and TRBJ2-1, with 16 bases identical to TRBD2. The V gene's germline CDR1 is SGHKS and CDR2 YYEKEE (reference sequence). The CDR3 totals 15 residues. Trimming took 3 bases from V and 12 from J; bases not matched to a gene: 6. CDR3 region: CASSWGLAGGPGQFF. DNA for the CDR3: TGTGCCAGCAGCTGGGGACTAGCGGGGGGGCCCGGGCAGTTCTTC. Full variable domain (rest looked up from reference TRBV5-5 and TRBJ2-1): DAGVTQSPTHLIKTRGQQVTLRCSPISGHKSVSWYQQVLGQGPQFIFQYYEKEERGRGNFPDRFSARQFPNYSSELNVNALLLGDSALYLCASSWGLAGGPGQFFGPGTRLTVL.

This chain uses TRBV2 with TRBJ1-1, with 8 positions matching TRBD1. The V segment lost 8 bases and the J segment 4 bases; nucleotides outside the gene matches: 9. The CDR3 loop spans 14 amino acids. Looked up from germline, CDR1 is SNHLY and CDR2 is FYNNEI. The CDR3 reads CASGDRLRGTEAFF. The DNA for the CDR3 is TGTGCCAGCGGGGACAGGTTACGGGGCACTGAAGCTTTCTTT. Variable domain in full (rest from reference TRBV2 and TRBJ1-1): EPEVTQTPSHQVTQMGQEVILRCVPISNHLYFYWYRQILGQKVEFLVSFYNNEISEKSEIFDDQFSVERPDGSNFTLKIRSTKLEDSAMYFCASGDRLRGTEAFFGQGTRLTVV.